The clone carrying this TCR beta chain was found a few times. These data are taken from a study of STAT5B mutations in CD4+ large granular lymphocyte leukemia. The assay was immunoSEQ multiplex PCR, and TCRdb's table has in-frame clones only and misses some. The repertoire holds 20,000 to 25,000 clones, with approximately 70% as singletons. The TCR originated in a human donor in good health. Specimen: CD4+ T cells from blood buffy coats.

The CDR3 here is CASSGGQGATEAFF. The CDR3 DNA is TGTGCCAGCAGTGGGGGACAGGGGGCGACTGAAGCTTTCTTT. The genes are TRBV6-1 and TRBJ1-1, with TRBD1 matching 12 bases. The germline gives CDR1 MNHNS, CDR2 SASEGT. CDR3 length equals 14 residues. J lost 5 bases, V lost 4 bases, and 2 bases had no gene match.